This T cell receptor (beta chain) emerged from a study of blood T cells in healthy people across ages. Study findings and constraints: Any changes in expanded clonotypes were possibly confounded, as donor CMV status remained unknown. Across samples, TCR beta diversity tracked strongly with naive T cell percentage.

Primers used in a second PCR of roughly 6 to 11 cycles were a sample-barcoded 5' primer and a J-beta primer mix. Each cDNA molecule was tagged by a template-switch adaptor that had 12 random nucleotides. TCRdb reanalysed the 5' RACE reads using MiXCR and keeps one entry per CDR3 protein. The data show 540,000 or so distinct CDR3 sequences, about 25% seen once. The germline V and J ends were trimmed by 5 bases and 5 bases, with 15 bases remaining between them. CDR3 length: 13 amino acids. Germline-derived CDR1 and CDR2 are DFQATT and SNEGSKA (reference sequence). In regard to this clonotype: What it recognizes is unknown.

Healthy individuals of Caucasian origin from Russia, aged roughly 6 to 95, served as donors. Source material: blood. This sequence was found in a woman in her 70s in good health. This sequence joins TRBV20-1 and TRBJ1-1; D possibly corresponds to TRBD1 (6 bases). The CDR3 region has the DNA TGCAGTGCTTCTACCACCACAGGGACTGAAGCTTTCTTT. Amino acid sequence: CSASTTTGTEAFF.